The 4 T cell receptor beta chains presented below share a single source sample, sequenced in a study of blood T cell repertoires in COVID-19 (TCRdb year 2020). Library preparation was by the immunoSEQ multiplex PCR assay. Held by TCRdb, this immuneACCESS table contains in-frame sequences only and omits some clones. Under half of the omission traces to an unresolved V gene where checked; the cause of the rest is unknown. This sample is represented by around 42,000 clones; approximately 86% of them were singletons. The top ten clones comprise more than 9% of the sample. Sequencing used peripheral blood. These receptors were taken from a human donor in a cohort sampled during active COVID-19.

This chain connects TRBV10-3 to TRBJ2-2; 15 positions agree with TRBD2. CDR3 length: 16 residues. With 7 bases clipped from V and 7 bases from J, the junction kept 7 bases outside the gene matches. Germline V gives CDR1 ENHRY, CDR2 SYGVKD. The CDR3 protein is CAIKRTSGGAGGELFF. Written as DNA, the CDR3 is TGTGCCATCAAAAGGACTAGCGGGGGGGCCGGCGGGGAGCTGTTTTTT.

This clone appeared a single time. V and J are TRBV7-2 and TRBJ1-2; TRBD1 is a possible D gene (6 bases). V gave up 1 base and J gave up 0 bases, with 6 bases separating them. The CDR3 runs to 14 residues. CDR1 is SGHTA and CDR2 is FQGNSA in the germline V gene. In nucleotides, the CDR3 is TGTGCCAGCAGCTTAGGGACAGCTAACTATGGCTACACCTTC. It is translated as CASSLGTANYGYTF.

The chain combines TRBV6-5 with TRBJ1-2; D gene uncertain. V was pared by 0 bases and J by 5 bases, with 7 bases between. Germline V gene lookup returns CDR1 MNHEY and CDR2 SVGAGI. The CDR3 totals 13 residues. This CDR3 is CASSYSTGYGYTF. The CDR3 nucleotides are TGTGCCAGCAGTTACTCGACGGGGTATGGCTACACCTTC.

This sequence joins TRBV7-9 and TRBJ1-3; D call uncertain. V was clipped by 3 bases and J by 2 bases, with 8 bases between them. CDR3 length: 14 residues. Germline CDR1 is SEHNR and CDR2 is FQNEAQ (reference sequence). The CDR3 DNA reads TGTGCCAGCAGCTTGGCCCCCACTGGAAACACCATATATTTT. This codes for CASSLAPTGNTIYF.